This note documents a single T cell receptor (beta chain) sequence. As originally analysed: Amplification with reference gene primers provided the estimates of nucleated cell counts. Data came from immunoSEQ multiplex PCR; TCRdb stores just in-frame clones and leaves some out. The DNA was the basis for D and trimming; V, J and clone size are from that table. The sample records some 98,000 clones, roughly 82% being singletons. This sample stems from a study of blood T cell repertoires in COVID-19. About the study: The samples span acute and convalescent COVID-19 from the United States, Italy and Spain. T cells, B-cell-depleted T cells, or PBMCs provided the cDNA or gDNA that served as material.

The CDR3 is made up of 14 amino acids. CDR1 is LGHNT, CDR2 FRNRAP, per germline. V lost 1 base to trimming and J lost 6 bases; unmatched junction nucleotides: 1. Specimen: peripheral blood. The chain recombines TRBV12-5 with TRBJ1-4; 8 bases match TRBD1. The receptor's source is a man aged 60-69 years with acute or convalescent COVID-19. The CDR3 DNA reads as TGTGCTAGTGGTTTGGACAGGGGGTATGAAAAACTGTTTTTT. Encoded protein: CASGLDRGYEKLFF.